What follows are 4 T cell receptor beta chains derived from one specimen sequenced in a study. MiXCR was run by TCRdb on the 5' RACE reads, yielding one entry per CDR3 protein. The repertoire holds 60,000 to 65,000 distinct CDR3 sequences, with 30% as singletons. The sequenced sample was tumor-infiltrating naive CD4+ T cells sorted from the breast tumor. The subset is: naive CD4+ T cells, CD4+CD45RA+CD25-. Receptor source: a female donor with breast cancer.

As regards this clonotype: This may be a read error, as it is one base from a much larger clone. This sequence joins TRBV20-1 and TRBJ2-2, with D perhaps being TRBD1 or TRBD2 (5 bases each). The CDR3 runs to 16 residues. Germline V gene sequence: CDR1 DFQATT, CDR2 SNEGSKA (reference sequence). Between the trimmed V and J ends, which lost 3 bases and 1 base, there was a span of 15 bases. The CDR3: CSASGDGKRNTGELFF. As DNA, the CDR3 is TGCAGTGCTAGTGGGGACGGGAAGCGGAACACCGGGGAGCTGTTTTTT.

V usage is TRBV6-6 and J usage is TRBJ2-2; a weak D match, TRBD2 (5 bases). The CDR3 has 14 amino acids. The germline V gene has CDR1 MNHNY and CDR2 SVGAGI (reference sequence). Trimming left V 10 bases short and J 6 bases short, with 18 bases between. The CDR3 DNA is TGTGCCACCCAGGAGGCTATTTCCGCCGGGGAGCTGTTTTTT. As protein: CATQEAISAGELFF.

In DNA form, the CDR3 reads TGCGCCAGCAGCCCCGGGAGGGGCACCTTGATATATGAAAAACTGTTTTTT. Translation gives CASSPGRGTLIYEKLFF. The rearrangement links TRBV5-1 to TRBJ1-4; possible D gene TRBD1, 5 bases. The CDR3 is 17 amino acids. The germline V gene encodes CDR1 SGHRS and CDR2 YFSETQ. V shed 4 bases and J shed 6 bases, with 22 bases lying between them.

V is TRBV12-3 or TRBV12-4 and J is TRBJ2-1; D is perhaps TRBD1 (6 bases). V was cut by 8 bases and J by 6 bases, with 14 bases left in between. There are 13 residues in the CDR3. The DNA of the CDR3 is TGTGCCAGCCTCCCAGGGGAAGGCAATGAGCAGTTCTTC. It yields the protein CASLPGEGNEQFF.